This is a list of T cell receptor beta chains from one sample in a study of blood T cell repertoires in COVID-19. Clones were sequenced by immunoSEQ multiplex PCR, and TCRdb holds only the in-frame ones, with some missing. Counted here are a few hundred thousand clones, nearly 90% occurring once; the ten biggest clones make up 1.5% to 2%. The specimen was PBMCs or T cells enriched from blood (not recorded which). These receptor sequences come from a woman younger than 45 who had recovered from COVID-19. CDR3s include the opening cysteine and the closing phenylalanine or tryptophan. A D gene is named only where the DNA matches it firmly. The size of a clone is reported for some rows only, either as once, few or many, or as a class for expanded clones.

d_call j_call v_call clone_size cdr3_aa cdr3_nt
NA TRBJ1-6 TRBV7-2 NA CASSSIGPGDSPLHF TGTGCCAGCAGCTCTATCGGGCCAGGGGATTCACCCCTCCACTTT
NA TRBJ2-1 TRBV15 once CATSREPLPEQFF TGTGCCACCAGCAGAGAGCCCCTACCTGAGCAGTTCTTC
NA TRBJ1-5 TRBV3-1/TRBV3-2 once CASSRSRDSNQPQHF TGTGCCAGCAGCCGATCCAGGGATAGCAATCAGCCCCAGCATTTT
NA TRBJ1-1 TRBV9 NA CASSATTVNTEAFF TGTGCCAGCAGCGCGACAACAGTGAACACTGAAGCTTTCTTT
TRBD1 TRBJ1-2 TRBV18 NA CASSPGQANYGYTF TGTGCCAGCTCCCCAGGACAGGCCAACTATGGCTACACCTTC
NA TRBJ2-2 TRBV18 NA CASSPYDTSNTGELFF TGTGCCAGCTCACCCTATGACACCTCGAACACCGGGGAGCTGTTTTTT
NA TRBJ2-3 TRBV2 NA CASSFGGSTDTQYF TGTGCCAGCAGCTTCGGCGGGAGCACAGATACGCAGTATTTT
NA TRBJ2-2 TRBV6-5 NA CASSIGGIGELFF TGTGCCAGCAGCATCGGAGGGATCGGGGAGCTGTTTTTT
TRBD1 TRBJ1-1 TRBV28 NA CASSLSWDSTPVGQNTEAFF TGTGCCAGCAGTTTATCTTGGGACAGTACCCCGGTTGGCCAGAACACTGAAGCTTTCTTT
TRBD2 TRBJ2-7 TRBV7-8 NA CASSLKSLNGGGAYEQYF TGTGCCAGCAGCTTAAAATCATTGAATGGCGGGGGGGCCTACGAGCAGTACTTC
TRBD2 TRBJ2-1 TRBV4-1 NA CASSQITRTSGKYPYNEQFF TGCGCCAGCAGCCAAATTACCCGGACTAGCGGGAAGTACCCTTACAATGAGCAGTTCTTC
TRBD1 TRBJ1-2 TRBV30 NA CAWRGTGGRHGYTF TGTGCCTGGAGAGGGACAGGGGGTCGTCATGGCTACACCTTC
NA TRBJ1-5 TRBV12-3/TRBV12-4 NA CASCLAGRQPQHF TGTGCCAGCTGTTTAGCGGGGAGGCAGCCCCAGCATTTT
TRBD2 TRBJ2-1 TRBV7-3 NA CASSSIGRGNEQFF TGTGCCAGCAGCTCTATCGGGCGGGGGAATGAGCAGTTCTTC
NA TRBJ1-1 TRBV7-9 NA CASRKFQTEAFF TGTGCCAGCAGGAAATTTCAGACTGAAGCTTTCTTT
TRBD2 TRBJ2-7 TRBV5-1 NA CASSPGLVSTYEQYF TGCGCCAGCAGCCCGGGACTAGTGAGTACCTACGAGCAGTACTTC
TRBD1 TRBJ1-2 TRBV18 NA CASSPNRGGVGYTF TGTGCCAGCTCACCAAACAGGGGAGGTGTTGGCTACACCTTC
TRBD1 TRBJ2-2 TRBV30 NA CAWGDSRPELFF TGTGCCTGGGGGGACAGCCGCCCGGAGCTGTTTTTT
NA TRBJ1-2 TRBV2 NA CASSPNPNYGYTF TGTGCCAGCAGCCCCAATCCTAACTATGGCTACACCTTC
TRBD1 TRBJ1-2 TRBV5-4 NA CASSPEGAHGYTF TGTGCCAGCAGCCCCGAGGGGGCACATGGCTACACCTTC
TRBD1 TRBJ1-2 TRBV5-1 NA CASSLGDRGGYTF TGCGCCAGCAGCTTGGGGGACAGGGGTGGCTACACCTTC
NA TRBJ1-4 TRBV2 NA CASSEALGGREKLFF TGTGCCAGCAGTGAAGCGCTTGGGGGCCGTGAAAAACTGTTTTTT
TRBD2 TRBJ2-3 TRBV27 NA CASTQILAGGFDTQYF TGTGCCAGCACTCAAATTCTAGCGGGAGGGTTCGATACGCAGTATTTT
TRBD1 TRBJ1-1 TRBV28 NA CASRLGQVAEAFF TGTGCCAGCAGGCTTGGACAGGTGGCTGAAGCTTTCTTT
TRBD1 TRBJ1-5 TRBV6-2/TRBV6-3 NA CASSKGAGPYSNQPQHF TGTGCCAGCAGTAAGGGGGCCGGGCCATATAGCAATCAGCCCCAGCATTTT